Listed below are T cell receptor beta chains from one sample, sequenced in a study of control samples from healthy donors and cancer patients. Here immunoSEQ multiplex PCR was the method, and the copy in TCRdb shows in-frame clones only, minus some. The sample contains some 220,000 clones, about 94% of which appear only once. The specimen was blood. Receptors originate from a man aged 50-59 years in good health. Both conserved end residues are trimmed from each CDR3.

V: TRBV7-8
J: TRBJ2-5
CDR3: ASSLVPGGRGETQY

V: TRBV5-1
J: TRBJ1-4
CDR3: ASSLGSTDPNEKLF

V: TRBV3-1/TRBV3-2
J: TRBJ1-3
CDR3: ASSPARTVGNTIY

V: TRBV6-4
J: TRBJ1-2
CDR3: ASSDRGRGYT

V: TRBV7-2
J: TRBJ1-4
CDR3: ASSFDLGGNEKLF

V: TRBV7-2
J: TRBJ1-5
CDR3: ASSPRGGNQPQH

V: TRBV28
J: TRBJ2-5
CDR3: ASSTGQGFRRETQY

V: TRBV10-3
J: TRBJ1-1
CDR3: AINKNQGQMDEAF

V: TRBV28
J: TRBJ1-3
CDR3: ASAGKSSGNTIY

V: TRBV7-9
J: TRBJ1-1
CDR3: ASSLDGEAF

V: TRBV4-3
J: TRBJ1-1
CDR3: ASSPRTQGTEAF

V: TRBV5-1
J: TRBJ1-5
CDR3: ASSFEINQPQH

V: TRBV19
J: TRBJ2-6
CDR3: ASHVDRVSSGANVLT

V: TRBV10-3
J: TRBJ1-2
CDR3: AISADWGGYT

V: TRBV14
J: TRBJ1-6
CDR3: ASSQAQGSSPLH

V: TRBV7-2
J: TRBJ2-3
CDR3: ASSSASGQPTQY

V: TRBV10-1
J: TRBJ1-1
CDR3: ASSVDRDPGNTEAF

V: TRBV3-1/TRBV3-2
J: TRBJ1-5
CDR3: ASSQDWGLWLGVDQPQH

V: TRBV28
J: TRBJ2-1
CDR3: ASSPLDRGPYNEQF

V: TRBV29-1
J: TRBJ1-2
CDR3: SVDGGSAYGYT

V: TRBV7-2
J: TRBJ2-7
CDR3: ASSWTDGGYEQY

V: TRBV7-8
J: TRBJ1-4
CDR3: ASSSTYGSEKLF

V: TRBV7-9
J: TRBJ1-4
CDR3: ASSDIGAREKLF

V: TRBV7-2
J: TRBJ1-1
CDR3: ASSFDRGNTEAF

V: TRBV6-5
J: TRBJ1-1
CDR3: ASSSTQVWNTEAF

V: TRBV28
J: TRBJ1-2
CDR3: ASSLIGPRVLGYT

V: TRBV6-6
J: TRBJ1-2
CDR3: ASSPQVRTYGYT

V: TRBV27
J: TRBJ2-5
CDR3: ASSFGTPQETQY

V: TRBV3-1/TRBV3-2
J: TRBJ2-1
CDR3: ASSQGGPYNEQF

V: TRBV19
J: TRBJ2-3
CDR3: ASSAGGVMDTQY

V: TRBV5-1
J: TRBJ1-6
CDR3: ASSLAGGASSPLH

V: TRBV27
J: TRBJ1-6
CDR3: ASSLRFELPPANSPLH

V: TRBV12-5
J: TRBJ2-2
CDR3: ASGLVNTGELF

V: TRBV28
J: TRBJ2-4
CDR3: ASSLVGGNKNIQY

V: TRBV10-1
J: TRBJ1-5
CDR3: ASSESGNQPQH

V: TRBV10-3
J: TRBJ1-2
CDR3: AISDHANYGYT

V: TRBV7-3
J: TRBJ2-7
CDR3: ASSFQATGEQY

V: TRBV7-2
J: TRBJ2-3
CDR3: ASSLASPDTQY

V: TRBV6-5
J: TRBJ2-2
CDR3: ASSPSRGNTGELF

V: TRBV28
J: TRBJ1-5
CDR3: ASSSDRTNQPQH